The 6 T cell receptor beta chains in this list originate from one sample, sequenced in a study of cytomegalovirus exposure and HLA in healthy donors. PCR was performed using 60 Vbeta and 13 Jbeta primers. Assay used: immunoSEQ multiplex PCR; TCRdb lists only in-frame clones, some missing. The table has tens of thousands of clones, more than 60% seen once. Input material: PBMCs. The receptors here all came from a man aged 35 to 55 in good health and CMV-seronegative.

DNA for the CDR3: TGCGCCAGCAGTGAGTCGGTGCTAGGTAACCTTTACTACGAGCAGTACTTC. Protein product: CASSESVLGNLYYEQYF. The chain employs TRBV10-1 and TRBJ2-7; D gene ambiguous. The CDR3 is 17 amino acids. The V end was cut by 0 bases, the J end by 3 bases, with 18 bases between. Germline CDR1 is WNHNN and CDR2 is SYGVQD (reference sequence).

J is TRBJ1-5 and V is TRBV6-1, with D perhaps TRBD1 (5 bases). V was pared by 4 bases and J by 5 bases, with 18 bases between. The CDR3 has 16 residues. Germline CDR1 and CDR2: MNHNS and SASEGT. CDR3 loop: CASSGGRGDGHQPQHF. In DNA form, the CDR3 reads TGTGCCAGCAGTGGGGGTCGGGGGGATGGCCATCAGCCCCAGCATTTT.

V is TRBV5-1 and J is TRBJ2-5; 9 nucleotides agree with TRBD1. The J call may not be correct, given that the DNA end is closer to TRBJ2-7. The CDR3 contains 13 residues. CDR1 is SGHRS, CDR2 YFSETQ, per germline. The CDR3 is CASSPGQGDEQYF. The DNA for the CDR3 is TGCGCCAGCAGCCCGGGACAGGGCGACGAGCAGTACTTC.

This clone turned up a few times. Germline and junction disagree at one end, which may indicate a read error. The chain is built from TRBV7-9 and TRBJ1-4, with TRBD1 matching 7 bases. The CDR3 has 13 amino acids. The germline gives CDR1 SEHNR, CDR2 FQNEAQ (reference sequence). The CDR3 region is CSSSSRQGVRLFF. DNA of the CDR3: TGTTCCAGCAGCTCCAGACAGGGAGTGAGACTGTTTTTT. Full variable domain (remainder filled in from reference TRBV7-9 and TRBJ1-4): DTGVSQNPRHKITKRGQNVTFRCDPISEHNRLYWYRQTLGQGPEFLTYFQNEAQLEKSRLLSDRFSAERPKGSFSTLEIQRTEQGDSAMYLCSSSSRQGVRLFFGSGTQLSVL.

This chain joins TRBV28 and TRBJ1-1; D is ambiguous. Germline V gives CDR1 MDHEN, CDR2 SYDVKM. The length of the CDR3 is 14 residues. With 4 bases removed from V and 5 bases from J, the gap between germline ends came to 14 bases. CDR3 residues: CASSWWESKTEAFF. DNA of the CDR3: TGTGCCAGCAGTTGGTGGGAGAGCAAGACTGAAGCTTTCTTT.

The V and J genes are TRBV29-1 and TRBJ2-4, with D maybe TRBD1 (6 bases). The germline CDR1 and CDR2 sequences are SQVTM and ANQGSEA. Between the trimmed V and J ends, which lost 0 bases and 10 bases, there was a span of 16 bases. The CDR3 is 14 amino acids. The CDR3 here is CSVEEEVRGYIQYF. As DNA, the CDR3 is TGCAGCGTTGAAGAGGAAGTCAGGGGTTATATTCAGTACTTC.